A single sample gave rise to the 29 T cell receptor beta chains below, sequenced in a study of synovial regulatory T cells in juvenile arthritis. TCRdb's copy holds only in-frame clones and misses some; the assay was immunoSEQ multiplex PCR. With 9,000 to 10,000 clones in the sample, the ten largest clones hold 0.71%. The sample comprised Treg cells from blood. Subset in this sample: remaining (HLA-DR-negative) circulating blood Treg cells. These receptors came from a donor between 2 and 35 years old with juvenile idiopathic arthritis.

The chain links TRBV6-5 to TRBJ1-4. Germline V gives CDR1 MNHEY, CDR2 SVGAGI. There are 16 residues in the CDR3. No coding sequence is recorded. The CDR3 is CASSYSVWPGNEKLFF.

The chain joins TRBV5-6 to TRBJ1-1. CDR3 length: 14 residues. A DNA sequence was not provided. The V gene's germline CDR1 is SGHDT and CDR2 YYEEEE. The CDR3 sequence is CASSLDLSFYEAFF.

This chain uses TRBV18 with TRBJ1-1. The CDR3 contains 13 residues. No DNA sequence is on record. The V gene's germline CDR1 is KGHSH and CDR2 LQKENI. This chain's CDR3 is CASSPGRNTEAFF.

The rearrangement joins TRBV4-2 to TRBJ2-4; TCRdb calls TRBD2, which cannot be checked without DNA. CDR3 length: 16 amino acids. No DNA is recorded. Germline V CDR1 and CDR2: LGHNA, YNFKEQ. CDR3 amino acids: CASSRAGASAKNIQYF.

The genes are TRBV10-3 and TRBJ2-7; TCRdb picks TRBD1, but there is no DNA to check that call. Germline V lookup: CDR1 ENHRY, CDR2 SYGVKD. The CDR3 consists of 14 residues. There is no recorded DNA. The CDR3 sequence is CAISEGQFLYEQYF.

The gene calls are TRBV14 and TRBJ1-1. This CDR3 comprises 17 residues. No coding sequence is recorded. Germline-derived CDR1 and CDR2 are SGHDN and FVKESK. The CDR3 spells CASSQDFSGLMNTEAFF. The whole variable domain, filled in from reference TRBV14 and TRBJ1-1, reads EAGVTQFPSHSVIEKGQTVTLRCDPISGHDNLYWYRRVMGKEIKFLLHFVKESKQDESGMPNNRFLAERTGGTYSTLKVQPAELEDSGVYFCASSQDFSGLMNTEAFFGQGTRLTVV.

The genes are TRBV7-8 and TRBJ1-1; without DNA, the TCRdb call of TRBD1 cannot be checked. Germline V lookup: CDR1 SGHVS, CDR2 FQNEAQ. The CDR3 contains 16 residues. No nucleotide data were recorded. This CDR3 reads CASSLVSLTGATEAFF. Together with reference TRBV7-8 and TRBJ1-1, the CDR3 gives the full variable domain: GAGVSQSPRYKVAKRGQDVALRCDPISGHVSLFWYQQALGQGPEFLTYFQNEAQLDKSGLPSDRFFAERPEGSVSTLKIQRTQQEDSAVYLCASSLVSLTGATEAFFGQGTRLTVV.

The CDR3 protein is CASRGQGQGYGYTF. The J gene is TRBJ1-2, the V gene TRBV19; as DNA is missing, the TRBD1 call by TCRdb cannot be tested. This CDR3 contains 14 residues. No DNA is listed. The germline CDR1 and CDR2 sequences are LNHDA and SQIVND (reference sequence).

J is TRBJ2-7 and V is TRBV4-3; lacking DNA, the TRBD2 call made by TCRdb goes unchecked. Germline assignment: CDR1 LGHNA and CDR2 YSLEER. The CDR3 totals 15 residues. No coding sequence is recorded. Here the CDR3 reads CASSQEVLAGSEQYF.

The rearrangement uses TRBV19 and TRBJ2-7; TCRdb proposes TRBD1, but this gene call is untestable without DNA. This CDR3 is built from 16 residues. No DNA is recorded. In germline, CDR1 is LNHDA, CDR2 SQIVND (reference sequence). This chain's CDR3 is CASSIRPGQGAYEQYF.

This rearrangement joins TRBV4-3 to TRBJ2-2. The CDR3 spans 14 residues. No nucleotide data were recorded. Germline values: CDR1 LGHNA, CDR2 YSLEER. CDR3 residues: CASSQETVTGELFF.

V and J are TRBV6-6 and TRBJ1-4. The V gene's germline CDR1 is MNHNY and CDR2 SVGAGI (reference sequence). This CDR3 contains 14 residues. The entry carries no DNA sequence. This chain's CDR3 is CASSSPGTNEKLFF.

The chain couples TRBV19 to TRBJ1-2; TCRdb picks TRBD1, but there is no DNA to check that call. Germline CDR1 reads LNHDA; CDR2 reads SQIVND (reference sequence). The CDR3 consists of 14 residues. The DNA is not on file. This CDR3 reads CASSILGADYGYTF.

V is TRBV6-6 and J is TRBJ2-7; checking the TCRdb D call of TRBD2 is not possible without DNA. Germline V gene data show CDR1 as MNHNY and CDR2 as SVGAGI (reference sequence). The CDR3 length is 13 residues. The nucleotide record is missing. CDR3 protein: CASTGTKGYEQYF.

The chain is built from TRBV30 and TRBJ1-1. The CDR3 spans 12 residues. Only the protein is on record. Germline V gene lookup returns CDR1 GTSNPN and CDR2 SVGIG (reference sequence). CDR3 in amino acids: CAWSVSDTEAFF. Drawing the rest from reference TRBV30 and TRBJ1-1, the complete variable domain is SQTIHQWPATLVQPVGSPLSLECTVEGTSNPNLYWYRQAAGRGLQLLFYSVGIGQISSEVPQNLSASRPQDRQFILSSKKLLLSDSGFYLCAWSVSDTEAFFGQGTRLTVV.

The chain has TRBV5-6 and TRBJ1-1. Germline-derived CDR1 and CDR2 are SGHDT and YYEEEE. The CDR3 loop spans 13 amino acids. No DNA appears here. Here the CDR3 reads CASSLVQYPEAFF. Complete variable domain (other parts from reference TRBV5-6 and TRBJ1-1): DAGVTQSPTHLIKTRGQQVTLRCSPKSGHDTVSWYQQALGQGPQFIFQYYEEEERQRGNFPDRFSGHQFPNYSSELNVNALLLGDSALYLCASSLVQYPEAFFGQGTRLTVV.

V gene TRBV10-3 combines with J gene TRBJ2-7; with no DNA, the TCRdb D assignment of TRBD2 cannot be verified. The length of the CDR3 is 15 residues. Only the protein is available. Germline V gives CDR1 ENHRY, CDR2 SYGVKD. This CDR3 is CAISESQTSSYEQYF.

The rearrangement links TRBV18 to TRBJ1-4. From germline, CDR1 is KGHSH and CDR2 LQKENI. There are 14 residues in the CDR3. Only the protein is on record. CDR3 sequence reads: CASSPQMIGEKLFF. Filled out from reference TRBV18 and TRBJ1-4, the complete variable domain reads NAGVMQNPRHLVRRRGQEARLRCSPMKGHSHVYWYRQLPEEGLKFMVYLQKENIIDESGMPKERFSAEFPKEGPSILRIQQVVRGDSAAYFCASSPQMIGEKLFFGSGTQLSVL.

V gene TRBV4-2 combines with J gene TRBJ1-5; TCRdb names TRBD1, which stays unverified in the absence of DNA. Germline assignment: CDR1 LGHNA and CDR2 YNFKEQ. CDR3 length equals 17 residues. No DNA is given. CDR3 in amino acids: CASSQELRGPSNQPQHF.

The chain combines TRBV5-6 with TRBJ2-2; TCRdb's assignment of TRBD2 cannot be checked, as there is no DNA. The germline gives CDR1 SGHDT, CDR2 YYEEEE. The CDR3 has 11 residues. No coding sequence is recorded. CDR3 protein: CASSFVGELFF.

J is TRBJ2-1 and V is TRBV5-1. Germline values: CDR1 SGHRS, CDR2 YFSETQ. This CDR3 comprises 15 residues. No DNA was logged. The CDR3 reads CASSLWDQGSNEQFF. The full variable domain, in which reference TRBV5-1 and TRBJ2-1 provide the parts outside the CDR3, is KAGVTQTPRYLIKTRGQQVTLSCSPISGHRSVSWYQQTPGQGLQFLFEYFSETQRNKGNFPGRFSGRQFSNSRSEMNVSTLELGDSALYLCASSLWDQGSNEQFFGPGTRLTVL.

The rearrangement links TRBV5-4 to TRBJ2-7; TCRdb indicates TRBD2, and absent DNA this call remains unverified. Germline V CDR1 and CDR2: SGHNT, YYREEE (reference sequence). This CDR3 region has 17 residues. Nucleotide data are not available. The CDR3 region is CASSRGPGGRPAYEQYF. Full variable domain (rest looked up from reference TRBV5-4 and TRBJ2-7): ETGVTQSPTHLIKTRGQQVTLRCSSQSGHNTVSWYQQALGQGPQFIFQYYREEENGRGNFPPRFSGLQFPNYSSELNVNALELDDSALYLCASSRGPGGRPAYEQYFGPGTRLTVT.

The gene calls are TRBV4-3 and TRBJ1-3; the TRBD1 assignment by TCRdb is unverifiable without DNA. The CDR3 sequence is 16 residues long. No DNA sequence was recorded. Germline CDR1 reads LGHNA; CDR2 reads YSLEER. This CDR3 is CASSRVPGASGNTIYF.

The CDR3: CASSPLYSGVTDTEAFF. The chain combines TRBV7-2 with TRBJ1-1; TCRdb's D call, TRBD1, is unchecked because there is no DNA. Germline V gene lookup returns CDR1 SGHTA and CDR2 FQGNSA. The CDR3 consists of 17 residues. No DNA is recorded.

This chain uses TRBV10-3 with TRBJ1-5. The CDR3 length is 13 residues. The DNA is not on file. Looked up from germline, CDR1 is ENHRY and CDR2 is SYGVKD. This chain's CDR3 is CAIRGEYNQPQHF.

The gene calls are TRBV5-4 and TRBJ2-7; TCRdb gives TRBD1 as the D gene, but with no DNA this cannot be confirmed. The CDR3 spans 13 residues. A DNA sequence was not provided. Germline assignment: CDR1 SGHNT and CDR2 YYREEE (reference sequence). The CDR3 reads CASSSGHPYEQYF.

The gene calls are TRBV19 and TRBJ2-7. The length of the CDR3 is 13 residues. DNA for this receptor is not on file. CDR1 LNHDA and CDR2 SQIVND come from the germline V gene (reference sequence). The CDR3 loop is CASSISRQREQYF. The full variable domain, its missing parts supplied by reference TRBV19 and TRBJ2-7, is DGGITQSPKYLFRKEGQNVTLSCEQNLNHDAMYWYRQDPGQGLRLIYYSQIVNDFQKGDIAEGYSVSREKKESFPLTVTSAQKNPTAFYLCASSISRQREQYFGPGTRLTVT.

The chain links TRBV19 to TRBJ1-2. There are 14 residues in the CDR3. No DNA was logged. The germline V gene has CDR1 LNHDA and CDR2 SQIVND (reference sequence). CDR3 region: CASSIREFNYGYTF.

V gene TRBV10-3 combines with J gene TRBJ2-2. CDR1 and CDR2 from the germline V gene are ENHRY and SYGVKD. CDR3 size: 14 residues. The entry carries no DNA sequence. The CDR3 region is CATAGTTNTGELFF.